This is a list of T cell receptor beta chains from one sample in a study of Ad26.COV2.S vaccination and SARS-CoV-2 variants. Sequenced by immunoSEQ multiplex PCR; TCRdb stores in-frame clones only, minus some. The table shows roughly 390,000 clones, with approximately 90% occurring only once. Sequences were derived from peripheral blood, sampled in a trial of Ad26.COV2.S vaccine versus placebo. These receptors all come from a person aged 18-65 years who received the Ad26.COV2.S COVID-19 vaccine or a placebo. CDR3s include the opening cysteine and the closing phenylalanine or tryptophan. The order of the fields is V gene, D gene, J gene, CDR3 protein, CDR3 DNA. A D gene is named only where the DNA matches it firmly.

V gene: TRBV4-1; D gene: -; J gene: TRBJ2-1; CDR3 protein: CASSQVVSSYNEQFF; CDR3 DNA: TGCGCCAGCAGCCAAGTGGTGAGCTCCTACAATGAGCAGTTCTTC
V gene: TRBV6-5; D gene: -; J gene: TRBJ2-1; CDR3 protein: CASNTRGTNEQFF; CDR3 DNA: TGTGCCAGCAACACTAGAGGGACAAATGAGCAGTTCTTC
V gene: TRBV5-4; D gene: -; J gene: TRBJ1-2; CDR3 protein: CASSLGGNRVNYGYTF; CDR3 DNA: TGTGCCAGCAGCTTGGGCGGGAACAGGGTAAACTATGGCTACACCTTC
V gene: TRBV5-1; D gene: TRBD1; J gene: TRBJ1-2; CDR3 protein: CASSGTGTGDYGYTF; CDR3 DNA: TGCGCCAGCAGCGGGACCGGGACAGGGGACTATGGCTACACCTTC
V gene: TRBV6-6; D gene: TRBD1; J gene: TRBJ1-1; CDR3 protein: CASRVGQGLTEAFF; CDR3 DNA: TGTGCCAGCAGAGTTGGACAGGGGTTAACTGAAGCTTTCTTT
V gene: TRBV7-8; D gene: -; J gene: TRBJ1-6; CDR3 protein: CASSLALGLFGNSPLHF; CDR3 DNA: TGTGCCAGCAGCTTAGCCCTAGGCCTCTTTGGCAATTCACCCCTCCACTTT
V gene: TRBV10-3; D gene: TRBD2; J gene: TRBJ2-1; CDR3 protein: CAISSGGASHEQFF; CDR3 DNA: TGTGCCATCTCTAGCGGGGGGGCCTCGCATGAGCAGTTCTTC
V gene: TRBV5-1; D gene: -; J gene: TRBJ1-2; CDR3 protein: CASSLGQTYGYTF; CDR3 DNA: TGCGCCAGCAGCTTGGGACAGACTTATGGCTACACCTTC
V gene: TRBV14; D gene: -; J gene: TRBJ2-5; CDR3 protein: CASSQSRTETQYF; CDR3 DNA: TGTGCCAGCAGCCAAAGCAGGACCGAGACCCAGTACTTC
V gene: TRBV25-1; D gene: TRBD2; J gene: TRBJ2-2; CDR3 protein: CASSGGGGLFF; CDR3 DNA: TGTGCCAGCAGTGGTGGCGGGGGACTGTTTTTT
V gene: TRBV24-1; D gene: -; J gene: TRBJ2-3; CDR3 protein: CATSDATDTDTQYF; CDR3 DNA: TGTGCCACCAGTGACGCTACCGACACAGATACGCAGTATTTT
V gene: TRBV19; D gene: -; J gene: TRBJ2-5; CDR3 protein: CASSIDHGAPETQYF; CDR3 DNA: TGTGCCAGTAGTATAGATCACGGGGCCCCAGAGACCCAGTACTTC
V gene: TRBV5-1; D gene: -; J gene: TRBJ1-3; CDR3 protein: CASSKNRDPGNTIYF; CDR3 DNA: TGCGCCAGCAGCAAGAACAGGGACCCTGGAAACACCATATATTTT
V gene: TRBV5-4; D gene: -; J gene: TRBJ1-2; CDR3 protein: CASSLEAGRDLFYGYTF; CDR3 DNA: TGTGCCAGCAGCTTGGAGGCAGGGAGGGATCTGTTTTATGGCTACACCTTC